This T cell receptor beta chain was observed in a study of molecular identifiers for immune sequencing clone quantification. Whole-study findings and limits: Identical TCR molecules can share a barcode, and this sharing could underestimate highly expanded clone sizes.

In its sample, this clonotype was seen once. What it binds is unknown. With listed TCR primers and previously described methods, bulk TCR libraries were prepared. TCRdb analysed the PCR reads with MiXCR anew, one entry per CDR3 protein. The data show over 85,000 distinct CDR3 sequences, 30% to 45% seen once. Naive CD8 library inputs spanned roughly 17,000 to 1,000,000 sorted cells and 10%, 30% or 50% RNA. The CDR3 covers 18 residues. Germline V gene lookup returns CDR1 DFQATT and CDR2 SNEGSKA (reference sequence). The V and J ends lost 1 base and 2 bases, in that order; junction bases with no gene match: 6.

This clonotype was obtained from a human donor in good health. Some libraries in this study had Jurkat cell RNA spiked in. V gene TRBV20-1 combines with J gene TRBJ2-2; TRBD2 agrees at 14 bases. The material sequenced was naive CD8+ T cells from blood, with Jurkat cell RNA spiked in. The sample's subset: FACS-sorted CD8+CD4-CCR7+CD45RA+ naive T cells. The CDR3 DNA is TGCAGTGCTAGAGCGGCAGGGACTAGCGGGAGAAACACCGGGGAGCTGTTTTTT. It codes for CSARAAGTSGRNTGELFF.